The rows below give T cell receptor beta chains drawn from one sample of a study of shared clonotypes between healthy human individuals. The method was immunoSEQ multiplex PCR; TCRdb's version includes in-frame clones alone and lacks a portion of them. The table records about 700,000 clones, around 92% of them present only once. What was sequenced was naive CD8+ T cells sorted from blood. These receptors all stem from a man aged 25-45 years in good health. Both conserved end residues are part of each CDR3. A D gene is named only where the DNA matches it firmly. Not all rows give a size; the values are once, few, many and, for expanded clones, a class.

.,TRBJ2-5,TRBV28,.,CASSLRETQYF,TGTGCCAGCAGTTTACGAGAGACCCAGTACTTC
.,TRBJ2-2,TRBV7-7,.,CASSLRGLGTGELFF,TGTGCCAGCAGCTTACGGGGGCTCGGGACCGGGGAGCTGTTTTTT
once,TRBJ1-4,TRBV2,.,CASRGVGTNEKLFF,TGTGCCAGCAGAGGAGTAGGGACGAATGAAAAACTGTTTTTT
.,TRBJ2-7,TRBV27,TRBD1,CASSSKTGHSYEQYF,TGTGCCAGCAGTTCGAAGACAGGGCACTCCTACGAGCAGTACTTC
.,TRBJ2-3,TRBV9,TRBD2,CASTEGLAGTDTQYF,TGTGCCAGCACCGAGGGGCTAGCGGGCACAGATACGCAGTATTTT
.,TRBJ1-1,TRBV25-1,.,CASSESDLWAEAFF,TGTGCCAGCAGTGAATCGGACCTCTGGGCTGAAGCTTTCTTT
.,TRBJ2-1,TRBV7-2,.,CASSPVGLGSSYNEQFF,TGTGCCAGCAGCCCCGTCGGTTTGGGGAGCTCCTACAATGAGCAGTTCTTC
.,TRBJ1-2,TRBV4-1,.,CASSQDIGRMENPGYTF,TGCGCCAGCAGCCAAGATATTGGCAGGATGGAAAATCCTGGCTACACCTTC
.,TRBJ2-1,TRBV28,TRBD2,CASSNGTSGRARAEQFF,TGTGCCAGCAGTAACGGGACTAGCGGGAGGGCTCGCGCTGAGCAGTTCTTC
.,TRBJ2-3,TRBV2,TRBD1,CASVRTGADTQYF,TGTGCCAGCGTAAGGACAGGGGCTGATACGCAGTATTTT
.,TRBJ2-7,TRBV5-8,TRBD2,CASSLRDYLYEQYF,TGTGCCAGCAGCCTCCGGGACTACCTCTACGAGCAGTACTTC
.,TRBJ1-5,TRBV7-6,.,CASSLGRGQPQHF,TGTGCCAGCAGCTTAGGGAGGGGCCAGCCCCAGCATTTT
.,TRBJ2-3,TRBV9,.,CASSVEVRGGTPDTQYF,TGTGCCAGCAGCGTAGAGGTCCGAGGCGGGACACCAGATACGCAGTATTTT
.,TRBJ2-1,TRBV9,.,CASSADGGPEQFF,TGTGCCAGCAGCGCCGACGGAGGGCCTGAGCAGTTCTTC
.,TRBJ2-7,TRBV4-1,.,CASSQEDMAYEQYF,TGCGCCAGCAGCCAAGAAGACATGGCCTACGAGCAGTACTTC
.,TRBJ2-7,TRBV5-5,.,CASSLTSGPNEQYF,TGTGCCAGCAGCTTGACCTCAGGGCCCAACGAGCAGTACTTC
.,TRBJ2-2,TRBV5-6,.,CASSSSLALNTGELFF,TGTGCCAGCAGCTCGTCACTAGCACTTAACACCGGGGAGCTGTTTTTT
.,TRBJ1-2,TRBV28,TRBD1,CASSFIGGQGPFNYGYTF,TGTGCCAGCAGTTTCATAGGTGGACAGGGCCCATTTAACTATGGCTACACCTTC
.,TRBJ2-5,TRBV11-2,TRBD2,CASSTPTPAGGETQYF,TGTGCCAGCAGCACTCCAACACCAGCGGGAGGGGAGACCCAGTACTTC
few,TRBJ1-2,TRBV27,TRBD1,CAIRQGRNDGYTF,TGTGCCATTCGACAGGGGAGGAATGATGGCTACACCTTC
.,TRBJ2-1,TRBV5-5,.,CASSLVRVNEQFF,TGTGCCAGCAGCTTGGTGAGGGTCAATGAGCAGTTCTTC
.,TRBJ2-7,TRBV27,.,CASRSSHSYEQYF,TGTGCCAGCAGGTCCTCCCACTCCTACGAGCAGTACTTC
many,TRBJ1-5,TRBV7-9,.,CASSLGTQPQHF,TGTGCCAGCAGCTTAGGTACTCAGCCCCAGCATTTT
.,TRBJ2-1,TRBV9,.,CASSVVDGGWRSSYNEQFF,TGTGCCAGCAGCGTAGTCGATGGAGGGTGGAGGAGCTCCTACAATGAGCAGTTCTTC
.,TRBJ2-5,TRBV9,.,CASSVQRETQYF,TGTGCCAGCAGCGTACAACGGGAGACCCAGTACTTC
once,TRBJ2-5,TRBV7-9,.,CASSSDIGDAKETQYF,TGTGCCAGCAGCTCCGACATTGGTGACGCGAAAGAGACCCAGTACTTC
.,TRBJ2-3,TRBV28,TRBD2,CASSPLTGGLDTQYF,TGTGCCAGCAGCCCATTGACGGGAGGGCTGGATACGCAGTATTTT
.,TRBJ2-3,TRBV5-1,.,CASSLAGDTQYF,TGCGCCAGCAGCTTGGCCGGGGATACGCAGTATTTT
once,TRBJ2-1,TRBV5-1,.,CASSLAGLLYNEQFF,TGCGCCAGCAGCTTGGCGGGGTTACTATACAATGAGCAGTTCTTC
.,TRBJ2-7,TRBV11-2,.,CASQGGASSYEQYF,TGTGCCAGCCAAGGGGGGGCTTCTTCCTACGAGCAGTACTTC
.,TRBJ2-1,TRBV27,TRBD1,CASSYTGTVNEQFF,TGTGCCAGCAGTTACACCGGGACAGTCAATGAGCAGTTCTTC
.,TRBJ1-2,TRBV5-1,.,CASSPEGGSGPFYGYTF,TGCGCCAGCAGCCCGGAGGGGGGTTCGGGGCCTTTTTATGGCTACACCTTC
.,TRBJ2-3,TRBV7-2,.,CASRSNSKPGDTQYF,TGTGCCAGCAGGTCCAACTCGAAGCCCGGAGATACGCAGTATTTT
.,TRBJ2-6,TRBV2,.,CASSARLLAGANVLTF,TGTGCCAGCAGTGCAAGGTTACTTGCTGGGGCCAACGTCCTGACTTTC
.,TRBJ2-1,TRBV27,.,CASTQAGEQFF,TGTGCCAGCACCCAAGCCGGTGAGCAGTTCTTC
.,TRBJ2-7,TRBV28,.,CASSLFGDHEQYF,TGTGCCAGCAGTTTATTTGGGGACCACGAGCAGTACTTC
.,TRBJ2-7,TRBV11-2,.,CASSPVLQGKGVLYEQYF,TGTGCCAGCAGCCCCGTACTACAGGGAAAGGGAGTCCTCTACGAGCAGTACTTC
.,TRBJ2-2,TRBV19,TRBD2,CASTPYAGGMNTGELFF,TGTGCCAGTACTCCCTATGCGGGAGGGATGAACACCGGGGAGCTGTTTTTT
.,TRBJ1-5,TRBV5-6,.,CASSLYGDQPQHF,TGTGCCAGCAGCTTGTACGGGGATCAGCCCCAGCATTTT
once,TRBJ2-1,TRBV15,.,CATSRDRHNPFSNEQFF,TGTGCCACCAGCAGAGATCGGCACAACCCTTTTAGCAATGAGCAGTTCTTC
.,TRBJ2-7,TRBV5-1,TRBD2,CASSPGLAGDEQYF,TGCGCCAGCAGCCCGGGACTAGCGGGAGACGAGCAGTACTTC
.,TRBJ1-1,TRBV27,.,CASSLSVSGRTEAFF,TGTGCCAGCAGTTTATCGGTTTCCGGGAGGACTGAAGCTTTCTTT
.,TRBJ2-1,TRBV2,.,CALGRDRSYNEQFF,TGTGCCCTCGGTCGGGACCGCTCCTACAATGAGCAGTTCTTC
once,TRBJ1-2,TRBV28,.,CASSLVGENYYGYTF,TGTGCCAGCAGTTTGGTAGGGGAGAACTACTATGGCTACACCTTC
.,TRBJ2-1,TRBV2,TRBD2,CAIRAGVRADEQFF,TGTGCCATTCGGGCGGGGGTGAGGGCCGATGAGCAGTTCTTC
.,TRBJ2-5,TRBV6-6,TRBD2,CASRGWGGEKETQYF,TGTGCCAGCAGGGGATGGGGGGGGGAAAAAGAGACCCAGTACTTC
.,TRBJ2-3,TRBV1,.,CTSSQPEGNGTDTQYF,TGCACCAGCAGCCAACCAGAGGGGAATGGCACAGATACGCAGTATTTT
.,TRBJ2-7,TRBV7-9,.,CASSDDLKVPYEQYF,TGTGCCAGCAGCGACGACTTAAAAGTTCCCTACGAGCAGTACTTC
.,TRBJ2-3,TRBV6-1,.,CASSEARADTQYF,TGTGCCAGCAGTGAAGCGCGCGCAGATACGCAGTATTTT
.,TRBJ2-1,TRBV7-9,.,CASSLGSQEQFF,TGTGCCAGCAGCTTAGGGTCCCAAGAACAGTTCTTC
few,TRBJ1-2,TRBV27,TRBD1,CASSLLGQNYGYTF,TGTGCCAGCAGTTTATTGGGACAGAACTATGGCTACACCTTC
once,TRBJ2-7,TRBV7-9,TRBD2,CASSPRASGRAYEQYF,TGTGCCAGCAGCCCCCGCGCTAGCGGGAGGGCCTACGAGCAGTACTTC
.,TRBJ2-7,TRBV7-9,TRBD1,CASSPRDRLSNEQYF,TGTGCCAGCAGCCCTCGGGACAGACTCTCCAACGAGCAGTACTTC
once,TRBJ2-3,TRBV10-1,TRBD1,CASSGYRGSTDTQYF,TGCGCCAGCAGTGGATACAGGGGAAGCACAGATACGCAGTATTTT
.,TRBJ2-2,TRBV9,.,CASSAWGTGELFF,TGTGCCAGCAGCGCATGGGGAACCGGGGAGCTGTTTTTT
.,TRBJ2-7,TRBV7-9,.,CASSFRGASYEQYF,TGTGCCAGCAGCTTCCGGGGGGCGAGCTACGAGCAGTACTTC
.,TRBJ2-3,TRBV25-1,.,CASSEDTQYF,TGTGCCAGCAGTGAAGATACGCAGTATTTT
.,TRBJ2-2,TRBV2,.,CASSGGTLNTGELFF,TGTGCCAGCAGTGGGGGGACACTAAACACCGGGGAGCTGTTTTTT
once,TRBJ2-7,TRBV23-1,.,CASSQRFREQSAIYEQYF,TGCGCCAGCAGTCAACGATTCAGGGAACAGTCGGCGATCTACGAGCAGTACTTC
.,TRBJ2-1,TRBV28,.,CASTTPKGVEYNEQFF,TGTGCCAGCACCACCCCAAAGGGAGTCGAATACAATGAGCAGTTCTTC